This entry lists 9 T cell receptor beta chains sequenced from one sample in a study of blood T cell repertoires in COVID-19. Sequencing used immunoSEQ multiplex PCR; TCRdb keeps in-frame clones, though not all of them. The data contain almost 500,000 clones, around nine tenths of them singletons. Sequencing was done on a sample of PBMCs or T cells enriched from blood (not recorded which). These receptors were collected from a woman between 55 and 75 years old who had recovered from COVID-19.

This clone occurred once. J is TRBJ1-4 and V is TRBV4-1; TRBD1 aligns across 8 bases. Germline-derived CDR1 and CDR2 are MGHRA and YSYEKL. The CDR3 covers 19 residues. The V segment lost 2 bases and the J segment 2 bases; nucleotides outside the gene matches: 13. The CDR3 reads CASSQRGQGALGTNEKLFF. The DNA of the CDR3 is TGCGCCAGCAGCCAAAGGGGGCAGGGGGCCTTAGGTACTAATGAAAAACTGTTTTTT.

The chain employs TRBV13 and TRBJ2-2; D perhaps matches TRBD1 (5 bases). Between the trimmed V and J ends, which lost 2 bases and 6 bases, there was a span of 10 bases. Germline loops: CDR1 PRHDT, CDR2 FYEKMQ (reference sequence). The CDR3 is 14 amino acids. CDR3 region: CASSLMAGSGELFF. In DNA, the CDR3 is TGTGCCAGCAGCTTAATGGCAGGGTCCGGGGAGCTGTTTTTT.

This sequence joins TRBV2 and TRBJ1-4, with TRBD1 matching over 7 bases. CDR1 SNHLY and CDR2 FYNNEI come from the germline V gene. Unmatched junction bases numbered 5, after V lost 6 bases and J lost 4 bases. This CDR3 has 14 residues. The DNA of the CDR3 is TGTGCCAGCAGCGACAGGGACATTAATGAAAAACTGTTTTTT. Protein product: CASSDRDINEKLFF. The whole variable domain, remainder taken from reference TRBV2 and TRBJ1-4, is EPEVTQTPSHQVTQMGQEVILRCVPISNHLYFYWYRQILGQKVEFLVSFYNNEISEKSEIFDDQFSVERPDGSNFTLKIRSTKLEDSAMYFCASSDRDINEKLFFGSGTQLSVL.

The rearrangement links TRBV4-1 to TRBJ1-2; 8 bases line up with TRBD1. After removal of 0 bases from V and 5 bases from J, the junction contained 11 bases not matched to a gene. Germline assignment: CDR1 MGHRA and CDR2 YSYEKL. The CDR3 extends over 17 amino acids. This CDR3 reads CASSQEWTGTSTYGYTF. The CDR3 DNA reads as TGCGCCAGCAGCCAAGAGTGGACAGGGACTTCCACATATGGCTACACCTTC.

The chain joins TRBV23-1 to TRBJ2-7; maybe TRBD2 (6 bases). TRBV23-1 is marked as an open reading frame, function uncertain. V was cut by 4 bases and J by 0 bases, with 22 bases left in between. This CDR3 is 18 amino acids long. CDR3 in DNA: TGCGCCAGCAGTCCAAAAAATCCCCGGGGGAGGAGCTCCTACGAGCAGTACGTC. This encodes CASSPKNPRGRSSYEQYV.

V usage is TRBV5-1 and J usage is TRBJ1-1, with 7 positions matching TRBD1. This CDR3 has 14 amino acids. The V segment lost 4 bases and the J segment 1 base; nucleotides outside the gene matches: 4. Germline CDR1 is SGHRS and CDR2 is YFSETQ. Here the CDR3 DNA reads TGCGCCAGCAGCCGAGGGGGCCCGAACACTGAAGCTTTCTTT. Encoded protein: CASSRGGPNTEAFF.

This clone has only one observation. CDR3 nucleotides: TGTGCCAGCAGCGGAGGACAGGGTTGGGATACGCAGTATTTT. Amino acids: CASSGGQGWDTQYF. This sequence joins TRBV2 and TRBJ2-3; the match to TRBD1 covers 8 bases. This CDR3 comprises 14 residues. Per the germline V gene, CDR1 is SNHLY and CDR2 is FYNNEI. After removal of 6 bases from V and 6 bases from J, the junction contained 8 bases not matched to a gene.

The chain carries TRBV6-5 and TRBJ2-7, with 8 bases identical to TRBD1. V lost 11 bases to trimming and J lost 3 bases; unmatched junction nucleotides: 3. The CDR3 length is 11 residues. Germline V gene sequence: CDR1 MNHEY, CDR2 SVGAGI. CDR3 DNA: TGTGCCGGTGGACAGGGCTACGAGCAGTACTTC. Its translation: CAGGQGYEQYF.

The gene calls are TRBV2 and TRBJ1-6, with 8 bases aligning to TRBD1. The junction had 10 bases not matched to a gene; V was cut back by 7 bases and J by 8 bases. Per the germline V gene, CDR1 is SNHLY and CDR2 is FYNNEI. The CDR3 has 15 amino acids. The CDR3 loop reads CASTRWTGSDSPLHF. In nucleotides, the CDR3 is TGTGCCAGCACCCGCTGGACAGGGTCAGATTCACCCCTCCACTTT. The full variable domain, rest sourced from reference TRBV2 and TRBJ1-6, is EPEVTQTPSHQVTQMGQEVILRCVPISNHLYFYWYRQILGQKVEFLVSFYNNEISEKSEIFDDQFSVERPDGSNFTLKIRSTKLEDSAMYFCASTRWTGSDSPLHFGNGTRLTVT.